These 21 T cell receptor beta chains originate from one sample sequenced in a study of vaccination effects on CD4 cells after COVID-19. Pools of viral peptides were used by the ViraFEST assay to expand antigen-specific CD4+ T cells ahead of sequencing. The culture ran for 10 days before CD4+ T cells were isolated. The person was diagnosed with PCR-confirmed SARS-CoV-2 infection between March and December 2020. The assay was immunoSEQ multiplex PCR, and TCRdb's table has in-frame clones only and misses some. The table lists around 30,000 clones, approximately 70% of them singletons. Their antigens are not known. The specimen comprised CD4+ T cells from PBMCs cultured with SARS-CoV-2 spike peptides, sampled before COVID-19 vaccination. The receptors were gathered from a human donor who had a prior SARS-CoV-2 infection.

The DNA of the CDR3 is TGTGCCAGCAGCGCTTTGGAGCAGCCCCAGCATTTT. It encodes CASSALEQPQHF. The chain employs TRBV5-6 and TRBJ1-5; D is undetermined. The CDR3 runs 12 residues. The germline gives CDR1 SGHDT, CDR2 YYEEEE. The V end lost 4 bases, the J end lost 7 bases, and 9 bases lay between the germline ends.

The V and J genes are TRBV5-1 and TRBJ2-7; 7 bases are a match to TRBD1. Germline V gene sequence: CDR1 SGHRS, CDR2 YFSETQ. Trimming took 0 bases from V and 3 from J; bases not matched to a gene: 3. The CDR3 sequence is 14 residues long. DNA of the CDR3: TGCGCCAGCAGCTTGGCCCCAGGGGGCTACGAGCAGTACTTC. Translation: CASSLAPGGYEQYF.

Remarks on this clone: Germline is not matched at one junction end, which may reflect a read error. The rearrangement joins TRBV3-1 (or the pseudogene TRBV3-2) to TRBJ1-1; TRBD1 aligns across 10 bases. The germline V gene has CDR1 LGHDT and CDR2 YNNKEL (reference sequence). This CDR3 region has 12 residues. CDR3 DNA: TGTGCCAGCAGCCCGACAGGGGGCGGCCCGCATTTT. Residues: CASSPTGGGPHF.

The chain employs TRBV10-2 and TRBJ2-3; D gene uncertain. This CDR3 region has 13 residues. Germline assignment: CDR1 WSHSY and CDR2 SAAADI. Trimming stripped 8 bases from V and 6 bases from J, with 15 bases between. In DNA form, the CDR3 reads TGCGCCAGCGCCAGATTGCCCTTGGATACGCAGTATTTT. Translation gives CASARLPLDTQYF.

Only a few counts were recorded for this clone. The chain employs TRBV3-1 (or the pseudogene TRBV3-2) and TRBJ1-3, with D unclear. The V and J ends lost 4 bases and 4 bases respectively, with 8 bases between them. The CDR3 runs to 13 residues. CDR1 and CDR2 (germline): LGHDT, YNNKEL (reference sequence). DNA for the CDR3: TGTGCCAGCAGCCCACAGTGGGGAAACACCATATATTTT. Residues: CASSPQWGNTIYF.

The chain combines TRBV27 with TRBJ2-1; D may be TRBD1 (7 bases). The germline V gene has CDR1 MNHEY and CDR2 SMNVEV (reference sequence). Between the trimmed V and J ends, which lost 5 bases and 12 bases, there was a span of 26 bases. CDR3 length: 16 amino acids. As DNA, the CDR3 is TGTGCCAGCAGTAAAGGGGGGCGGACAGGCCACGGCGCGCAGTTCTTC. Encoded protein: CASSKGGRTGHGAQFF.

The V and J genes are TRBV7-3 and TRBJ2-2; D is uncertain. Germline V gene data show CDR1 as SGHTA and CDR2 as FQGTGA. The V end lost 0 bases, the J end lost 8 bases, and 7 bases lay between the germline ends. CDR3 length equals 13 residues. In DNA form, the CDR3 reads TGTGCCAGCAGCTTAACATGGGGTGGGGAGCTGTTTTTT. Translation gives CASSLTWGGELFF.

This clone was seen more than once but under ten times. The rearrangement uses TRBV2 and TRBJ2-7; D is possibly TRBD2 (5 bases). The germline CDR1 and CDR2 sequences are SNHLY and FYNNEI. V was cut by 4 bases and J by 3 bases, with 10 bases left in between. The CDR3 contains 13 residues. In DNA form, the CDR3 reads TGTGCCAGCAGTGGAGGACTCCTCTACGAGCAGTACTTC. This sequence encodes CASSGGLLYEQYF.

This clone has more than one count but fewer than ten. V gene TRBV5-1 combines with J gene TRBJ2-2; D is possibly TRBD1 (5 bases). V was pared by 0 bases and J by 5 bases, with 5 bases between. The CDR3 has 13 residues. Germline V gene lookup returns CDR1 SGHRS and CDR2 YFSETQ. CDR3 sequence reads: CASSLAGTGELFF. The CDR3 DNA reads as TGCGCCAGCAGCTTGGCAGGGACCGGGGAGCTGTTTTTT.

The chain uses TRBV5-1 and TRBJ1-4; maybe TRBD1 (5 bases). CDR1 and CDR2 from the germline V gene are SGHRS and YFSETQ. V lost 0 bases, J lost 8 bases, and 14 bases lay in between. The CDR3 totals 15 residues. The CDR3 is CASSLDGARYEKLFF. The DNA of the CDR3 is TGCGCCAGCAGCTTGGATGGGGCTCGGTACGAAAAACTGTTTTTT.

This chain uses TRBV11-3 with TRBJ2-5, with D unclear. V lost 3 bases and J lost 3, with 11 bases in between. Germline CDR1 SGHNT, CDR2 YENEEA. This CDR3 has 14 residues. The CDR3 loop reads CASSLAAAKETQYF. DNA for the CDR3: TGTGCCAGCAGCTTGGCGGCAGCCAAAGAGACCCAGTACTTC.

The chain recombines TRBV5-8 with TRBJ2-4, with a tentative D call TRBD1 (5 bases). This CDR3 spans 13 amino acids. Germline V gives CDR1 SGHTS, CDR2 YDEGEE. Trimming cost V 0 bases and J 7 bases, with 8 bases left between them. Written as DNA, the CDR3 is TGTGCCAGCAGCTTGGCCCCAGGGAACATTCAGTACTTC. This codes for CASSLAPGNIQYF.

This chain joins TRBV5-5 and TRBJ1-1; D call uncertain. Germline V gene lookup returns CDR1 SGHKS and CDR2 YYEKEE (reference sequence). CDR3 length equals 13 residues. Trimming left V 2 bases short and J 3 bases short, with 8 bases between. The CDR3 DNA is TGTGCCAGCAGCTTTCGGTCTGACACTGAAGCTTTCTTT. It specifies CASSFRSDTEAFF.

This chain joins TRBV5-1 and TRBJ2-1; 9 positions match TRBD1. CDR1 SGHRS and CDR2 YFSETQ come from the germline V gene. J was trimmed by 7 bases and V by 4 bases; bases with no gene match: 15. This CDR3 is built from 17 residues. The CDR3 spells CASSPTGTGFIENEQFF. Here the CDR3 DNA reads TGCGCCAGCAGCCCAACCGGGACAGGGTTTATTGAAAATGAGCAGTTCTTC.

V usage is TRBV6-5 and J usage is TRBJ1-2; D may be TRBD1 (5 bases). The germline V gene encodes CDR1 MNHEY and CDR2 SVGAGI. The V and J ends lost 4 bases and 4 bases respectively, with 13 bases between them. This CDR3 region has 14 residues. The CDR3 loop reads CASSWGTARYGYTF. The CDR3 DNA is TGTGCCAGCAGTTGGGGGACTGCTCGCTATGGCTACACCTTC.

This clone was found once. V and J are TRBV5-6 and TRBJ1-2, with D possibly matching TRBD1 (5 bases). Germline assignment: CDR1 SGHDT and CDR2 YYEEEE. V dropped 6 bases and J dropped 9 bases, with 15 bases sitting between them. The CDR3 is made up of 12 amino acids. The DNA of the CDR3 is TGTGCCAGCAACAAGCAGGGATCGAGCTACACCTTC. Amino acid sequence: CASNKQGSSYTF.

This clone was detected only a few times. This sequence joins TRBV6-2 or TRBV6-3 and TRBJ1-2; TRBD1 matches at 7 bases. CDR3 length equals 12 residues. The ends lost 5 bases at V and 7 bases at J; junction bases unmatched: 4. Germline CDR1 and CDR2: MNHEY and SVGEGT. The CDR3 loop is CASSHGTAGYTF. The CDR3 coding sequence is TGTGCCAGCAGTCACGGGACAGCTGGCTACACCTTC.

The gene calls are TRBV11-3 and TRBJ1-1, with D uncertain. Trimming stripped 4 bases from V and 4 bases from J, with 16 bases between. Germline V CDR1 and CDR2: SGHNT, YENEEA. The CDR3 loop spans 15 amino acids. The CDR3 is CASSYLVAEGTEAFF. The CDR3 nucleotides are TGTGCCAGCAGCTATCTTGTAGCAGAGGGCACTGAAGCTTTCTTT. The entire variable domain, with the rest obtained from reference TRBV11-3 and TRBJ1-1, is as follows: EAGVVQSPRYKIIEKKQPVAFWCNPISGHNTLYWYLQNLGQGPELLIRYENEEAVDDSQLPKDRFSAERLKGVDSTLKIQPAELGDSAVYLCASSYLVAEGTEAFFGQGTRLTVV.

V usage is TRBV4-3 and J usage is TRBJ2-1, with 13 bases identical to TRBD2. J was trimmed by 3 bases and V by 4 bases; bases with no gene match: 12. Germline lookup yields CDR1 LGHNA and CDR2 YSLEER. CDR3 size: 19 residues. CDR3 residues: CASSPGLAGDRSFYNEQFF. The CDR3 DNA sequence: TGCGCCAGCAGCCCTGGACTAGCGGGGGATCGTAGCTTCTACAATGAGCAGTTCTTC.

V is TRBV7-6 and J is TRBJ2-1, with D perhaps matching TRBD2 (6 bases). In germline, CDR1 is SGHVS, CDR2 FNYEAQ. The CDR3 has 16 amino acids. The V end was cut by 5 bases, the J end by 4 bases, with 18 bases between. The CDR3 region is CASSPVSGTVYNEQFF. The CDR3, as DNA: TGTGCCAGCAGCCCAGTATCCGGGACTGTATACAATGAGCAGTTCTTC.

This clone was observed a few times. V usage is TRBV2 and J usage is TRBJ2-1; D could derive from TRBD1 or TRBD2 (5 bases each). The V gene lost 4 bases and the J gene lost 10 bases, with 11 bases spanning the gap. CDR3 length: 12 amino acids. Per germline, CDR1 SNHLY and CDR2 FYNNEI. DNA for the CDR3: TGTGCCAGCAGTGGAGGGGCGGTGGAGCAGTTCTTC. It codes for CASSGGAVEQFF.